This is a list of T cell receptor beta chains from one sample in a study of shared T cell receptors in the human thymus. Data came from immunoSEQ multiplex PCR; TCRdb stores just in-frame clones and leaves some out. The sample consists of approximately 760,000 clones, 80% to 90% of them appearing once. These data were also filed under a second study, of human thymus T cells.

Sequenced material: thymocytes. The receptors were gathered from a girl in the first two years of life with a congenital heart defect. CDR3s leave out the opening cysteine and the closing phenylalanine or tryptophan. A row's size may be missing; if present it is once, few, many or a size class.

J gene: TRBJ1-2; clone size: .; CDR3 length: 12; V gene: TRBV5-6; CDR3 protein: ASSVRTGYYGYT
J gene: TRBJ2-4; clone size: .; CDR3 length: 17; V gene: TRBV4-1; CDR3 protein: ASSHTLRTGGLGKNIQY
J gene: TRBJ1-2; clone size: few; CDR3 length: 14; V gene: TRBV6-5; CDR3 protein: ASSYGIRGPVYGYT
J gene: TRBJ2-3; clone size: once; CDR3 length: 12; V gene: TRBV5-4; CDR3 protein: ASSYGTGAHTQY
J gene: TRBJ1-2; clone size: .; CDR3 length: 15; V gene: TRBV28; CDR3 protein: ASSRPIRDYRFYGYT
J gene: TRBJ1-6; clone size: .; CDR3 length: 13; V gene: TRBV9; CDR3 protein: ASSSPDSDNSPLH
J gene: TRBJ2-1; clone size: .; CDR3 length: 14; V gene: TRBV7-8; CDR3 protein: ASSPHSLILDNEQF
J gene: TRBJ1-3; clone size: .; CDR3 length: 12; V gene: TRBV5-1; CDR3 protein: ASSLEGQGNTIY
J gene: TRBJ1-6; clone size: .; CDR3 length: 15; V gene: TRBV4-3; CDR3 protein: ASSQGWDRGEDSPLH
J gene: TRBJ2-5; clone size: .; CDR3 length: 13; V gene: TRBV27; CDR3 protein: ASSLSTLDKETQY
J gene: TRBJ2-7; clone size: .; CDR3 length: 12; V gene: TRBV4-1; CDR3 protein: ASSHREVSYEQY
J gene: TRBJ2-7; clone size: .; CDR3 length: 13; V gene: TRBV16; CDR3 protein: ASSLQFGGGYEQY
J gene: TRBJ1-1; clone size: few; CDR3 length: 11; V gene: TRBV18; CDR3 protein: ASSRGVLTEAF
J gene: TRBJ2-2; clone size: few; CDR3 length: 16; V gene: TRBV6-1; CDR3 protein: ASSERDTRWPNTGELF
J gene: TRBJ2-1; clone size: once; CDR3 length: 12; V gene: TRBV5-1; CDR3 protein: ASSGSGGRSEQF
J gene: TRBJ1-1; clone size: .; CDR3 length: 12; V gene: TRBV9; CDR3 protein: ASSVQDLNTEAF
J gene: TRBJ1-4; clone size: .; CDR3 length: 12; V gene: TRBV6-5; CDR3 protein: ATHSDREVGKLF
J gene: TRBJ2-3; clone size: .; CDR3 length: 14; V gene: TRBV9; CDR3 protein: ASTQGGLSSTDTQY
J gene: TRBJ1-6; clone size: .; CDR3 length: 12; V gene: TRBV19; CDR3 protein: ASSIKGLGSPLH
J gene: TRBJ2-7; clone size: .; CDR3 length: 12; V gene: TRBV2; CDR3 protein: ASMGNRRPYEQY
J gene: TRBJ2-2; clone size: .; CDR3 length: 14; V gene: TRBV12-5; CDR3 protein: ASGPEEGTNTGELF
J gene: TRBJ1-2; clone size: .; CDR3 length: 16; V gene: TRBV4-2; CDR3 protein: ASSHFSLVEIPSTGYT